These 27 T cell receptor beta chains were sequenced from one sample in a study of T cell repertoires in cytomegalovirus infection. These receptors have no identified antigens. From the reads, TCRdb called clonotypes with MiXCR, one entry per CDR3 protein. The sample lists roughly 920,000 distinct CDR3 sequences; around a third were seen once. Material: cultured CD8+ T cells from PBMCs, obtained from culture after CMV antigen stimulation. The receptors derive from a human donor in good health (CMV status not recorded). Some clones in this sample may be carry-over from other donors' samples.

The chain combines TRBV27 with TRBJ1-1, with 7 positions matching TRBD1. The germline V gene encodes CDR1 MNHEY and CDR2 SMNVEV (reference sequence). Losses at the gene ends were 5 bases for V and 0 bases for J; bases not matched to a gene: 6. This CDR3 has 15 residues. CDR3 sequence (DNA): TGTGCCAGCAGTACCCTCAGGGGGATGAACACTGAAGCTTTCTTT. It is translated as CASSTLRGMNTEAFF.

This clonotype has just a few counts. The rearrangement links TRBV28 to TRBJ2-1; tentatively, D is TRBD2 (6 bases). Germline CDR1 is MDHEN and CDR2 is SYDVKM. This CDR3 comprises 13 residues. Trimming stripped 3 bases from V and 8 bases from J, with 11 bases between. The chain's CDR3 is CASSFGPGDEQFF. Here the CDR3 DNA reads TGTGCCAGCAGTTTCGGTCCGGGGGATGAGCAGTTCTTC.

V gene TRBV6-5 combines with J gene TRBJ2-7; either TRBD1 or TRBD2 may fit D (5 bases each). The V gene lost 2 bases and the J gene lost 0 bases, with 8 bases spanning the gap. From germline, CDR1 is MNHEY and CDR2 SVGAGI. This CDR3 contains 14 residues. CDR3 sequence: CASSYNGGSYEQYF. DNA of the CDR3: TGTGCCAGCAGTTACAATGGGGGCTCCTACGAGCAGTACTTC.

J is TRBJ2-3 and V is TRBV6-5, with 14 bases lining up with TRBD2. Germline V gene data show CDR1 as MNHEY and CDR2 as SVGAGI. The CDR3 contains 20 residues. J lost 1 base, V lost 5 bases, and 14 bases had no gene match. CDR3 residues: CASSDDLTSGGVRGTDTQYF. The DNA for the CDR3 is TGTGCCAGCAGTGATGACCTGACTAGCGGGGGGGTCCGAGGCACAGATACGCAGTATTTT.

J is TRBJ2-2 and V is TRBV7-3; TRBD1 aligns across 11 bases. Trimming took 5 bases from V and 5 from J; bases not matched to a gene: 10. Germline-derived CDR1 and CDR2 are SGHTA and FQGTGA. The CDR3 covers 17 residues. CDR3 sequence (DNA): TGTGCCAGCAGCCCTGCGGACAGGGGGCTGTCGACCGGGGAGCTGTTTTTT. It translates to CASSPADRGLSTGELFF.

J is TRBJ2-2 and V is TRBV28, with D hard to call. V was pared by 11 bases and J by 7 bases, with 11 bases between. The germline gives CDR1 MDHEN, CDR2 SYDVKM. The CDR3 has 11 amino acids. The CDR3 DNA reads TGTGCCGGGGTAGTCGACGGGGAGCTGTTTTTT. Translated: CAGVVDGELFF.

This clonotype was detected a few times. This chain joins TRBV6-2 or TRBV6-3 and TRBJ1-1, with D unresolved. Germline CDR1 and CDR2: MNHEY and SVGEGT. This CDR3 has 14 residues. The V and J ends lost 2 bases and 1 base respectively, with 8 bases between them. The CDR3 protein is CASSYVRSNTEAFF. CDR3 sequence (DNA): TGTGCCAGCAGTTACGTCCGATCGAACACTGAAGCTTTCTTT.

CDR3 nucleotides: TGTGCCAGCACACTAGCGGGGGATACAGATACGCAGTATTTT. This sequence encodes CASTLAGDTDTQYF. J is TRBJ2-3 and V is TRBV27, with TRBD2 identical over 11 bases. CDR1 MNHEY and CDR2 SMNVEV come from the germline V gene (reference sequence). CDR3 length equals 14 residues. The trim removed 7 bases at V and 3 bases at J, leaving 3 bases unmatched.

The chain is built from TRBV5-1 and TRBJ2-4, with D possibly matching TRBD1 (6 bases). This CDR3 spans 16 amino acids. V was shortened by 3 bases and J by 0 bases, with 13 bases between the two germline ends. The germline CDR1 and CDR2 sequences are SGHRS and YFSETQ. The DNA for the CDR3 is TGCGCCAGCAGCTCTAACAGGGAAGGAGCCAAAAACATTCAGTACTTC. Translation gives CASSSNREGAKNIQYF.

This clonotype showed up many times. V and J are TRBV5-1 and TRBJ1-1; D is uncertain. This CDR3 is 13 amino acids long. V lost 4 bases and J lost 3, with 10 bases in between. The germline CDR1 and CDR2 sequences are SGHRS and YFSETQ. CDR3 nucleotide sequence: TGCGCCAGCAGCCGCCTGGAGGACACTGAAGCTTTCTTT. Protein: CASSRLEDTEAFF. The full variable domain, with the rest looked up from reference TRBV5-1 and TRBJ1-1, is KAGVTQTPRYLIKTRGQQVTLSCSPISGHRSVSWYQQTPGQGLQFLFEYFSETQRNKGNFPGRFSGRQFSNSRSEMNVSTLELGDSALYLCASSRLEDTEAFFGQGTRLTVV.

The chain uses TRBV7-9 and TRBJ2-2, with D maybe TRBD2 (5 bases). The ends were cut back, 1 base at V and 14 bases at J, with 11 bases in the middle. The CDR3 totals 12 residues. CDR1 and CDR2 from the germline V gene are SEHNR and FQNEAQ (reference sequence). CDR3 DNA: TGTGCCAGCAGCTTAGGGACTTCGAATCTGTTTTTT. Translated, it gives CASSLGTSNLFF.

V and J are TRBV20-1 and TRBJ2-7; a weak D match, TRBD1 (6 bases). Germline-derived CDR1 and CDR2 are DFQATT and SNEGSKA (reference sequence). Trimming removed 0 bases at V and 1 base at J, with 13 bases between. CDR3 length: 15 residues. CDR3 nucleotide sequence: TGCAGTGCTAGAGATTTGGACAGAGGTTCCTACGAGCAGTACGTC. Translating it yields CSARDLDRGSYEQYV.

The rearrangement links TRBV14 to TRBJ2-5, with TRBD1 matching 9 bases. There are 17 residues in the CDR3. The V and J ends lost 1 base and 5 bases, in that order; junction bases with no gene match: 11. The germline V gene encodes CDR1 SGHDN and CDR2 FVKESK. The DNA of the CDR3 is TGTGCCAGCAGCCAAGGAACCAGGACAGGGGTTAAGGAGACCCAGTACTTC. Protein: CASSQGTRTGVKETQYF.

This clonotype was counted at least ten times. The chain carries TRBV7-9 and TRBJ2-2; D is undetermined. Germline CDR1 is SEHNR and CDR2 is FQNEAQ (reference sequence). The length of the CDR3 is 17 residues. Between the trimmed V and J ends, which lost 0 bases and 4 bases, there was a span of 15 bases. DNA for the CDR3: TGTGCCAGCAGCTTAGCCACGGATACCGTGTTCACCGGGGAGCTGTTTTTT. Encoded protein: CASSLATDTVFTGELFF.

In the case of this clonotype: The CDR3 end shows no conserved phenylalanine or tryptophan, and so a read error is likely. The J gene is TRBJ1-4, the V gene TRBV4-3; 7 nucleotides agree with TRBD1. V lost 0 bases, J lost 3 bases, and 7 bases stayed unmatched. In germline, CDR1 is LGHNA, CDR2 YSLEER. The CDR3 totals 17 residues. CDR3 protein: CASSQERAGQPNEKLFS. Here the CDR3 DNA reads TGCGCCAGCAGCCAAGAACGAGCGGGACAGCCTAATGAAAAACTGTTTTCT.

This clonotype has more than one count but fewer than ten. The chain links TRBV12-3 or TRBV12-4 to TRBJ2-7; the D gene is possibly TRBD1 (7 bases). CDR3 length: 19 amino acids. Deletions cut 3 bases from V and 3 bases from J, with 27 bases between. CDR3 region: CASSFALLASAGQFYEQYF. CDR3 nucleotide sequence: TGTGCCAGCAGTTTCGCGCTTCTCGCGTCGGCGGGACAGTTCTACGAGCAGTACTTC.

CDR3 nucleotide sequence: TGCGCCAGCAGCTTGACCCCTGAAGGAAGGGACACAGATACGCAGTATTTT. Translation: CASSLTPEGRDTDTQYF. V and J are TRBV5-1 and TRBJ2-3; D unclear. Germline V gene lookup returns CDR1 SGHRS and CDR2 YFSETQ. The CDR3 is 17 residues long. The germline V and J ends were trimmed by 1 base and 2 bases, with 17 bases remaining between them. Variable domain in full (rest from reference TRBV5-1 and TRBJ2-3): KAGVTQTPRYLIKTRGQQVTLSCSPISGHRSVSWYQQTPGQGLQFLFEYFSETQRNKGNFPGRFSGRQFSNSRSEMNVSTLELGDSALYLCASSLTPEGRDTDTQYFGPGTRLTVL.

This clonotype was picked up a small number of times. The chain is built from TRBV7-9 and TRBJ2-7, with D possibly TRBD1 on 6 matching bases. The ends were cut back, 1 base at V and 7 bases at J, with 14 bases in the middle. The V gene's germline CDR1 is SEHNR and CDR2 FQNEAQ (reference sequence). The CDR3 spans 14 residues. The CDR3 reads CASSLVQGSMEQYV. The CDR3, as DNA: TGTGCCAGCAGCTTAGTTCAGGGGTCGATGGAGCAGTACGTC.

The chain uses TRBV5-6 and TRBJ1-1; unclear D gene. Trimming cost V 0 bases and J 0 bases, with 24 bases left between them. This CDR3 contains 20 residues. Germline V gene lookup returns CDR1 SGHDT and CDR2 YYEEEE. This chain's CDR3 is CASSLAAPKVREWMNTEAFF. CDR3 in DNA: TGTGCCAGCAGCTTGGCCGCACCAAAAGTCCGTGAATGGATGAACACTGAAGCTTTCTTT.

DNA for the CDR3: TGTGCCCCTTGTTCCGGGGAGCTGTTTTTT. Translated, it gives CAPCSGELFF. This chain uses TRBV7-8 with TRBJ2-2, with D unresolved. Per germline, CDR1 SGHVS and CDR2 FQNEAQ. The CDR3 runs to 10 residues. Trimming took off 11 bases at V and 6 bases at J, with 7 bases between the two ends.

This clonotype has just a few counts. The CDR3 here is CASSQQGDEQFF. The CDR3 nucleotides read TGTGCCAGCAGCCAACAGGGCGATGAGCAGTTCTTC. The V gene is TRBV7-9, the J gene TRBJ2-1, with D possibly matching TRBD1 (6 bases). CDR1 and CDR2 (germline): SEHNR, FQNEAQ (reference sequence). The CDR3 contains 12 residues. The V end lost 5 bases, the J end lost 8 bases, and 10 bases lay between the germline ends.

This clonotype was picked up many times. V is TRBV7-6 and J is TRBJ2-2, with D possibly being TRBD2 (5 bases). V was pared by 6 bases and J by 0 bases, with 14 bases between. CDR1 and CDR2 from the germline V gene are SGHVS and FNYEAQ. The CDR3 loop spans 16 amino acids. CDR3 coding DNA: TGTGCCAGCAGGAGTACTGGACTGGCGAACACCGGGGAGCTGTTTTTT. As protein: CASRSTGLANTGELFF.

V gene TRBV6-2 or TRBV6-3 combines with J gene TRBJ2-2; TRBD2 is a possible D gene (5 bases). Looked up from germline, CDR1 is MNHEY and CDR2 is SVGEGT. The V and J ends lost 6 bases and 9 bases respectively, with 11 bases between them. This CDR3 comprises 12 residues. CDR3 in DNA: TGTGCCAGCAGCCGAGGGCCTCGGGAGCTGTTTTTT. It is translated as CASSRGPRELFF.

In this sample, this clonotype turned up a few times. CDR3 in amino acids: CASSGTGAANEKLFF. CDR3 DNA sequence: TGTGCCAGCAGTGGAACAGGCGCCGCTAATGAAAAACTGTTTTTT. The V gene is TRBV7-6, the J gene TRBJ1-4; D is perhaps TRBD1 (5 bases). Germline V gene sequence: CDR1 SGHVS, CDR2 FNYEAQ. The CDR3 extends over 15 amino acids. V dropped 6 bases and J dropped 3 bases, with 14 bases sitting between them.

This rearrangement joins TRBV28 to TRBJ1-3, with D hard to call. The CDR3 runs 15 residues. Germline V gene data show CDR1 as MDHEN and CDR2 as SYDVKM. V gave up 7 bases and J gave up 0 bases, with 13 bases separating them. The CDR3 protein is CASTVGRLSGNTIYF. CDR3 in DNA: TGTGCCAGCACTGTTGGACGGCTCTCTGGAAACACCATATATTTT.

This CDR3 is CASRYRGRPTDTQYF. Here the CDR3 DNA reads TGTGCCAGCAGATACAGGGGGCGGCCCACAGATACGCAGTATTTT. The chain recombines TRBV27 with TRBJ2-3; 9 nucleotides line up with TRBD1. The V gene's germline CDR1 is MNHEY and CDR2 SMNVEV (reference sequence). The CDR3 consists of 15 residues. The junction had 6 bases not matched to a gene; V was cut back by 6 bases and J by 2 bases.

This clonotype has a count of ten or more. Its ends do not fully match the called genes, so a read error is possible. The chain links TRBV19 to TRBJ2-5; possible D gene TRBD2, 5 bases. The CDR3 has 14 amino acids. Germline CDR1 LNHDA, CDR2 SQIVND (reference sequence). The CDR3 spells CASSKDLNHETQYF. The CDR3 DNA reads TGTGCCAGTAGTAAGGACTTAAACCACGAGACCCAGTACTTC.